The rows below give T cell receptor beta chains drawn from one sample of a study of long-term antiretroviral therapy in people with HIV. Data came from immunoSEQ multiplex PCR; TCRdb stores just in-frame clones and leaves some out. The table includes 30,000 or so clones, 75% to 95% detected once. Specimen: unsorted PBMCs, collected about 5.5 years after starting antiretroviral therapy. The receptor source for this set is a woman between 40 and 50 years old with HIV. CDR3s include the opening cysteine and the closing phenylalanine or tryptophan. A D gene is named only where the DNA matches it firmly. Size is stated for part of the rows, as once, few or many counts, or as a class when the clone is expanded.

d_gene	v_gene	abundance	j_gene	CDR3aa	CDR3nt
TRBD2	TRBV7-6	.	TRBJ2-1	CASSPQVGTSPYNEQFF	TGTGCCAGCAGCCCCCAAGTCGGGACTAGCCCCTACAATGAGCAGTTCTTC
TRBD1	TRBV9	.	TRBJ1-1	CASSGRDRETFF	TGTGCCAGCAGCGGCCGCGACAGGGAAACTTTCTTT
TRBD2	TRBV4-2	.	TRBJ2-1	CASSHDLAGDGNEQFF	TGTGCCAGCAGCCACGACCTAGCGGGAGACGGCAATGAGCAGTTCTTC
.	TRBV2	.	TRBJ1-2	CASSEARRQANYGYTF	TGTGCCAGCAGTGAAGCACGGAGACAGGCCAACTATGGCTACACCTTC
.	TRBV18	.	TRBJ1-2	CASSPFPRGAEGYTF	TGTGCCAGCTCACCTTTCCCTAGGGGCGCAGAGGGCTACACCTTC
TRBD2	TRBV11-2	.	TRBJ2-1	CASSLSTSGRGSYNEQFF	TGTGCCAGCAGCTTGAGTACTAGCGGGAGAGGGTCCTACAATGAGCAGTTCTTC
TRBD1	TRBV2	.	TRBJ1-6	CASSPGQGITPLHF	TGTGCCAGCAGCCCGGGACAGGGAATTACACCCCTCCACTTT
.	TRBV5-4	.	TRBJ1-2	CASSKIGQGLYGYTF	TGTGCCAGCAGCAAAATAGGTCAGGGGCTCTATGGCTACACCTTC
.	TRBV5-1	.	TRBJ2-1	CASIHGRDGSNEQFF	TGCGCCAGCATCCACGGCCGGGATGGGTCTAATGAGCAGTTCTTC
.	TRBV7-6	.	TRBJ2-7	CASSLGQGQSYEQYF	TGTGCCAGCAGCTTAGGGCAGGGGCAATCTTACGAGCAGTACTTC
.	TRBV15	few	TRBJ1-2	CATSRDEYGYTF	TGTGCCACCAGCAGAGATGAGTACGGCTACACCTTC
.	TRBV4-1	.	TRBJ2-3	CASSRSDPTSTDTQYF	TGCGCCAGCAGCCGATCGGACCCGACTAGCACAGATACGCAGTATTTT
.	TRBV7-8	.	TRBJ1-1	CASSLIEGTEAFF	TGTGCCAGCAGCTTAATAGAGGGAACTGAAGCTTTCTTT
TRBD1	TRBV5-8	.	TRBJ1-5	CASSLQGTNQPQHF	TGTGCCAGCAGCCTACAGGGGACCAATCAGCCCCAGCATTTT
.	TRBV10-3	.	TRBJ2-7	CAISRGVAEQYF	TGTGCCATCAGCAGGGGAGTTGCCGAGCAGTACTTC
TRBD2	TRBV7-2	.	TRBJ2-3	CASSFLAGDTQYF	TGTGCCAGCAGCTTCCTAGCGGGAGATACGCAGTATTTT
.	TRBV5-6	.	TRBJ2-7	CASSLDRQGRQYF	TGTGCCAGCAGCTTAGACAGGCAGGGTCGGCAGTACTTC
.	TRBV2	few	TRBJ2-7	CASSDGDSHEQYF	TGTGCCAGCAGTGACGGGGATTCCCACGAGCAGTACTTC
.	TRBV2	.	TRBJ2-2	CASYKVRETNTGELFF	TGTGCCAGCTATAAAGTCAGGGAGACGAACACCGGGGAGCTGTTTTTT
.	TRBV11-3	.	TRBJ1-4	CASRRSRANEKLFF	TGTGCCAGCAGGAGATCGAGGGCTAATGAAAAACTGTTTTTT
.	TRBV10-1	.	TRBJ1-1	CASSGTLGNTEAFF	TGCGCCAGCAGCGGGACTTTGGGGAACACTGAAGCTTTCTTT
TRBD1	TRBV5-6	.	TRBJ2-5	CASSLGQGLAETQYF	TGTGCCAGCAGCTTGGGACAGGGGTTGGCAGAGACCCAGTACTTC
TRBD2	TRBV4-3	.	TRBJ2-2	CASSQEFLAGRTGELFF	TGCGCCAGCAGCCAAGAATTCCTAGCGGGGCGGACCGGGGAGCTGTTTTTT
.	TRBV13	.	TRBJ2-6	CASSSPSGPNSGANVLTF	TGTGCCAGCAGCTCCCCCAGCGGGCCTAACTCTGGGGCCAACGTCCTGACTTTC
.	TRBV5-1	.	TRBJ2-1	CASSLYSGSEQFF	TGCGCCAGCAGCTTATACTCGGGAAGTGAGCAGTTCTTC
TRBD2	TRBV10-2	.	TRBJ2-3	CASSKNLAGGDTQYF	TGCGCCAGCAGTAAAAACCTAGCGGGGGGGGATACGCAGTATTTT
.	TRBV14	once	TRBJ2-1	CASSQVRGNEQFF	TGTGCCAGCAGCCAAGTCAGGGGCAATGAGCAGTTCTTC
TRBD1	TRBV6-1	.	TRBJ1-2	CASSGTGGLGYGYTF	TGTGCCAGCAGTGGGACAGGGGGATTGGGCTATGGCTACACCTTC
.	TRBV7-9	.	TRBJ2-7	CASSFDAGPDSYEQYF	TGTGCCAGCAGCTTTGATGCAGGGCCGGACTCCTACGAGCAGTACTTC
.	TRBV11-3	.	TRBJ1-1	CASRSGSVEAFF	TGTGCCAGCAGGTCAGGGTCGGTCGAAGCTTTCTTT
.	TRBV11-2	once	TRBJ2-5	CASSIGETQYF	TGTGCCAGCAGCATAGGGGAGACCCAGTACTTC
TRBD1	TRBV4-3	.	TRBJ1-3	CASSQDRGQGVVSGNTIYF	TGCGCCAGCAGCCAAGATAGGGGACAGGGAGTGGTCTCTGGAAACACCATATATTTT
TRBD1	TRBV5-1	.	TRBJ1-1	CASSRGTGLFSTEAFF	TGCGCCAGCAGCCGGGGGACAGGTCTCTTCAGCACTGAAGCTTTCTTT
TRBD2	TRBV5-1	.	TRBJ2-7	CASSFSGSGSYEQYF	TGCGCCAGCAGCTTTAGCGGGAGTGGCTCCTACGAGCAGTACTTC
.	TRBV6-6	.	TRBJ2-7	CASSPSIHEQYF	TGTGCCAGCAGCCCTTCCATCCACGAGCAGTACTTC
.	TRBV4-3	.	TRBJ1-2	CASSQGSGIHSNYGYTF	TGCGCCAGCAGCCAAGGTTCCGGGATACACTCTAACTATGGCTACACCTTC
.	TRBV11-3	.	TRBJ1-2	CASSFGNYGYTF	TGTGCCAGCAGCTTCGGGAACTATGGCTACACCTTC
TRBD1	TRBV7-9	.	TRBJ2-5	CASSPVTGILETQYF	TGTGCCAGCAGCCCAGTGACAGGGATTTTGGAGACCCAGTACTTC
.	TRBV4-3	.	TRBJ2-5	CASSQVHSGGTQYF	TGCGCCAGCAGCCAAGTTCACAGCGGCGGGACCCAGTACTTC
.	TRBV29-1	.	TRBJ1-2	CSVVGVGGYTF	TGCAGCGTTGTTGGGGTGGGTGGCTACACCTTC
TRBD2	TRBV4-1	.	TRBJ2-1	CASRHRATSVNEQFF	TGCGCCAGCAGACATCGGGCCACTAGCGTCAATGAGCAGTTCTTC
TRBD2	TRBV2	.	TRBJ2-5	CASSGTSGYQETQYF	TGTGCCAGCAGTGGGACTAGCGGTTACCAAGAGACCCAGTACTTC
.	TRBV5-1	.	TRBJ2-2	CASSLIATGELFF	TGCGCCAGCAGCTTGATCGCCACCGGGGAGCTGTTTTTT
TRBD2	TRBV27	.	TRBJ2-1	CASTLTSGLDEQFF	TGTGCCAGCACCTTGACTAGCGGTCTTGATGAGCAGTTCTTC
TRBD1	TRBV10-1	.	TRBJ1-2	CASSAGGDFYGYTF	TGCGCCAGCAGTGCAGGGGGCGACTTCTATGGCTACACCTTC
TRBD2	TRBV5-4	.	TRBJ2-1	CASSLVGLAVDEQFF	TGTGCCAGCAGCTTGGTGGGACTAGCAGTCGATGAGCAGTTCTTC
TRBD1	TRBV6-5	once	TRBJ1-5	CASRPGGGNQPQHF	TGTGCCAGCAGGCCAGGGGGCGGTAATCAGCCCCAGCATTTT
.	TRBV7-9	.	TRBJ2-3	CASSRSGTDTQYF	TGTGCCAGCAGCCGGTCCGGGACAGATACGCAGTATTTT
.	TRBV11-2	.	TRBJ2-3	CASTPTRGADTQYF	TGTGCCAGCACCCCGACTAGGGGGGCAGATACGCAGTATTTT
.	TRBV6-6	.	TRBJ2-2	CASSPQGAGELFF	TGTGCCAGCAGTCCACAGGGCGCCGGGGAGCTGTTTTTT
.	TRBV9	.	TRBJ2-3	CASSVGPSTDTQYF	TGTGCCAGCAGCGTAGGTCCTAGCACAGATACGCAGTATTTT
TRBD2	TRBV19	.	TRBJ2-1	CASSIAAGGPYNEQFF	TGTGCCAGTAGTATAGCGGCGGGGGGACCTTACAATGAGCAGTTCTTC
TRBD1	TRBV28	once	TRBJ1-5	CASRLLGQGANQPQHF	TGTGCCAGCAGGCTCCTTGGACAGGGGGCGAATCAGCCCCAGCATTTT
TRBD1	TRBV19	.	TRBJ2-1	CASSRGGREQFF	TGTGCCAGTAGCAGAGGGGGCCGGGAGCAGTTCTTC
.	TRBV5-1	.	TRBJ2-7	CASSPGPLEVSEQYF	TGCGCCAGCAGCCCCGGGCCACTTGAAGTGAGCGAGCAGTACTTC
.	TRBV29-1	once	TRBJ1-2	CSVRDNGDGYTF	TGCAGCGTTCGGGACAATGGAGATGGCTACACCTTC
.	TRBV7-8	.	TRBJ1-2	CASSPLDLTGYGYTF	TGTGCCAGCAGCCCCTTAGACCTAACGGGGTATGGCTACACCTTC
.	TRBV15	.	TRBJ1-6	CATSREGASNSPLHF	TGTGCCACCAGCAGAGAAGGGGCCAGTAATTCACCCCTCCACTTT